A selection of T cell receptor beta chains follows, all from one sample in a study of blood T cell repertoires in COVID-19. Profiling relied on immunoSEQ multiplex PCR, and the TCRdb table lists in-frame clones only, not all of them. This sample yields 150,000 or so clones, of which around 87% are seen a single time; about 6% belongs to the top ten. Sequencing was carried out using peripheral blood. These receptors came from an older man with acute or convalescent COVID-19. Both conserved end residues are trimmed from each CDR3. The order of the fields is CDR3 protein, J gene, V gene.

CDR3 protein: ASSFRGVDYNEQF; J gene: TRBJ2-1; V gene: TRBV28
CDR3 protein: ASSFLGANVLT; J gene: TRBJ2-6; V gene: TRBV12-3/TRBV12-4
CDR3 protein: ASSLGDGAAYNEQF; J gene: TRBJ2-1; V gene: TRBV7-9
CDR3 protein: ASSQVRTGTEAF; J gene: TRBJ1-1; V gene: TRBV14
CDR3 protein: ASSGGPQALGETQY; J gene: TRBJ2-5; V gene: TRBV5-4
CDR3 protein: ASSLVPSVGETQY; J gene: TRBJ2-5; V gene: TRBV7-2
CDR3 protein: ASSPRQGWNTEAF; J gene: TRBJ1-1; V gene: TRBV7-9
CDR3 protein: ASSHSRHEQRAVAGNTIY; J gene: TRBJ1-3; V gene: TRBV6-2/TRBV6-3
CDR3 protein: ASKETGDGYT; J gene: TRBJ1-2; V gene: TRBV2
CDR3 protein: ASSLGQGSTYEQY; J gene: TRBJ2-7; V gene: TRBV5-1
CDR3 protein: ASSRGLAGTTGVEQY; J gene: TRBJ2-7; V gene: TRBV5-4
CDR3 protein: ASSRQANYGYT; J gene: TRBJ1-2; V gene: TRBV10-1
CDR3 protein: ASTYGQGAYYGYT; J gene: TRBJ1-2; V gene: TRBV6-5
CDR3 protein: ASSDPGTSGSYNEQF; J gene: TRBJ2-1; V gene: TRBV2
CDR3 protein: ASSLQLNTGELF; J gene: TRBJ2-2; V gene: TRBV11-2
CDR3 protein: SYRDTEAF; J gene: TRBJ1-1; V gene: TRBV20-1
CDR3 protein: ASSARGGQPQH; J gene: TRBJ1-5; V gene: TRBV12-3/TRBV12-4
CDR3 protein: ASSRDRGYQPQH; J gene: TRBJ1-5; V gene: TRBV7-8
CDR3 protein: ASRGGAMPRGISNQPQH; J gene: TRBJ1-5; V gene: TRBV27
CDR3 protein: ASSPKTGDNQPQH; J gene: TRBJ1-5; V gene: TRBV18
CDR3 protein: ASSSGGLGEKLF; J gene: TRBJ1-4; V gene: TRBV6-6
CDR3 protein: ASSRGLAGGETQY; J gene: TRBJ2-5; V gene: TRBV7-9
CDR3 protein: ASSRSGGASYEQY; J gene: TRBJ2-7; V gene: TRBV19
CDR3 protein: ASSPLASGTDTQY; J gene: TRBJ2-3; V gene: TRBV5-1